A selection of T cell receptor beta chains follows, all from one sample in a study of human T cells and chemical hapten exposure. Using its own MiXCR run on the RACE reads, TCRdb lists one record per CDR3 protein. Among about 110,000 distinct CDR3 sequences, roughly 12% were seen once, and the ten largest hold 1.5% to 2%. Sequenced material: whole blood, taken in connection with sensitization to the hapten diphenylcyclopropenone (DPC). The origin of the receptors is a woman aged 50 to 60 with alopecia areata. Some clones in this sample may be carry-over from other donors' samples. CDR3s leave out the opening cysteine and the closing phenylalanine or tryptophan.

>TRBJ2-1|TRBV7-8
ASSLGGSRGNEQF
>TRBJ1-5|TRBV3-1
ASSQDGTRDQPQH
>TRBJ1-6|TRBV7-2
ANSPQTGLNSPLH
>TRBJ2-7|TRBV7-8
ASSPSTNYEQY
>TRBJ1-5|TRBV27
ASSDRSEPQH
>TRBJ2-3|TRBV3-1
ASSQWRGASTDTQY
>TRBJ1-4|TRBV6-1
ASRSGHWSEKLF
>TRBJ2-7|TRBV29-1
SVRRTSAYEQY
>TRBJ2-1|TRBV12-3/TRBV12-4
ASSYRQGRENEQF
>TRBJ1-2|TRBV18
ASSPGTDYHGYT
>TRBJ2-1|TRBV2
ASRDGYNEQF
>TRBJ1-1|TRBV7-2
ASSLKSTEAF
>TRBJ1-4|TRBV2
ASSDVSPRTFEKLF
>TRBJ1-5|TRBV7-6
ASSWGTDQPQH
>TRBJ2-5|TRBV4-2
ASSQGPQTGSGTQY
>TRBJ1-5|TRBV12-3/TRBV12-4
ASSLKGMYQPQH
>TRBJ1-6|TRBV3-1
ASRKTGGNSPLH
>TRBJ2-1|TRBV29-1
SGSTGWDEQF
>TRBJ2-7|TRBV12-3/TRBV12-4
ASSLGSFHEQY
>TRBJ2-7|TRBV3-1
ASSQVDSSYEQY
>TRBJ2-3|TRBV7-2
ASRMTGGTDTRY
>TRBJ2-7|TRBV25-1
ASSEQVGEQY
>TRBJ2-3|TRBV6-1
ASSEEVTGLGLTDTQY
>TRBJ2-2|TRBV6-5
ASSYPTGELF
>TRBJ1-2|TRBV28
ASSLASYGYT
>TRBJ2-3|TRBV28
ASSLGVMGTQY
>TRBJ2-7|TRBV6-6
ASSSPLRGRYEQY
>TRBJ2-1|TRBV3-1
ASSQDTDEQF
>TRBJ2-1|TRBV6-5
ASRRTGGGEQF
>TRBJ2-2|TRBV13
ASSTRVGELF
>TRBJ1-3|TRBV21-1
ASSKAQGGPGNTIY
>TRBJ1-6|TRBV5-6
ASSLETGAGYNSPLH
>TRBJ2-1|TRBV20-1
SANRPGFAPEQF
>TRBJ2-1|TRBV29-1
SVVGQGPF
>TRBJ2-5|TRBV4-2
ASSQPSDYQQETQY
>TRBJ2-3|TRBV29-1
SVGPGTPSDTQY
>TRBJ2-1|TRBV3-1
ASSQGSSASSYNEQF
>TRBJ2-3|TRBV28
ASGWSDTQY
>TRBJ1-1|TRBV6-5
ASSPPWTARAGTEAF
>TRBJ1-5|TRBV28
ASSGSQPQH